Given below is one T cell receptor (beta chain) in context. Its antigen remains unidentified. Vbeta (60) and Jbeta (13) primers were used in the PCR. The table came from immunoSEQ multiplex PCR; TCRdb's copy has only in-frame clones and leaves some out. Of about 180,000 clones in the sample, around four fifths were seen once. These data come from a study of cytomegalovirus exposure and HLA in healthy donors. About the study: Roughly 85 million unique TCRs from HLA-typed donors made up an early data release. Regarding the study as a whole: A few V segments could not be told apart, such as TRBV6-2 and TRBV6-3, and were left out. With high specificity and sensitivity, the classifier reportedly diagnosed cytomegalovirus status.

J was trimmed by 1 base and V by 4 bases; bases with no gene match: 13. CDR1 and CDR2 from the germline V gene are SGHAT and FQDESV (reference sequence). There are 17 residues in the CDR3. Sequencing used PBMCs. This clonotype was sampled from a woman aged 25 to 45 in good health and CMV-seronegative. The V gene is TRBV11-1, the J gene TRBJ2-7; 7 nucleotides match TRBD2. The CDR3 bases are TGTGCCAGCAGCTCCCGGTGGACCGGGGGAGGGTCCTACGAGCAGTACTTC. It specifies CASSSRWTGGGSYEQYF.